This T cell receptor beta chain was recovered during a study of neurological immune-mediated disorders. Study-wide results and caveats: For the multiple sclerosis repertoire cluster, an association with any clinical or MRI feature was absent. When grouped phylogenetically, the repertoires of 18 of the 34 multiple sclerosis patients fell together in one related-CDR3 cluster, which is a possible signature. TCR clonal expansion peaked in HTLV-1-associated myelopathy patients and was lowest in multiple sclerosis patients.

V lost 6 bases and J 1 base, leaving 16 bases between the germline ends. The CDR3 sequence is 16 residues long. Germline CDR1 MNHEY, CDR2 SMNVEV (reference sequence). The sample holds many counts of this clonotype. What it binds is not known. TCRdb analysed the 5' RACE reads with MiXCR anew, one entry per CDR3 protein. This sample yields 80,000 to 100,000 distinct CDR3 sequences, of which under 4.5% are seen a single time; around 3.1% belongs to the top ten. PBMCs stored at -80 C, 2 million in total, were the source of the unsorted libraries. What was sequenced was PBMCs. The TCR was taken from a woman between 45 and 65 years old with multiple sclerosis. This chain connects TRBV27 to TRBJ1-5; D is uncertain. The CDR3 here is CASRGSGVPSNQPQHF. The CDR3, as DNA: TGTGCCAGCAGAGGGTCAGGCGTACCGAGCAATCAGCCCCAGCATTTT.